The 28 T cell receptor beta chains reported below all come from one sample, sequenced in a study of blood T cell repertoires in COVID-19. Data came from immunoSEQ multiplex PCR; TCRdb stores just in-frame clones and leaves some out. The sample has about 95,000 clones; approximately 84% are singletons. The source material was peripheral blood. The receptors here all came from a man older than 75 with active or convalescent COVID-19.

The rearrangement links TRBV7-7 to TRBJ2-2; a weak D match, TRBD1 (5 bases). V lost 4 bases and J lost 1, with 10 bases in between. Germline values: CDR1 SSHAT, CDR2 FNYEAQ (reference sequence). The CDR3 runs to 15 residues. This chain's CDR3 is CASSSRQRNTGELFF. The CDR3 bases are TGTGCCAGCAGCTCCCGACAGCGGAACACCGGGGAGCTGTTTTTT.

The CDR3, as DNA: TGTGCCAGCAGGTTTCGCGGCAATCAGCCCCAGCATTTT. It encodes CASRFRGNQPQHF. The chain has TRBV5-8 and TRBJ1-5; no clear D. CDR1 and CDR2 from the germline V gene are SGHTS and YDEGEE. The V gene lost 5 bases and the J gene lost 2 bases, with 8 bases spanning the gap. This CDR3 region has 13 residues.

The chain carries TRBV12-3 or TRBV12-4 and TRBJ1-1; D call uncertain. V was pared by 2 bases and J by 2 bases, with 6 bases between. CDR3 length: 13 amino acids. In DNA form, the CDR3 reads TGTGCCAGCAGTTTAACAGATAACACTGAAGCTTTCTTT. This sequence encodes CASSLTDNTEAFF.

This clone was seen just once. This chain uses TRBV19 with TRBJ2-5; 7 bases map to TRBD1. The V segment lost 3 bases and the J segment 5 bases; nucleotides outside the gene matches: 6. Germline assignment: CDR1 LNHDA and CDR2 SQIVND (reference sequence). The CDR3 spans 14 residues. CDR3 in amino acids: CASSILGGAETQYF. CDR3 nucleotide sequence: TGTGCCAGTAGTATTTTAGGGGGCGCCGAGACCCAGTACTTC.

This rearrangement joins TRBV6-5 to TRBJ2-7; 7 bases agree with TRBD2. The CDR3 has 14 residues. The V and J ends lost 7 bases and 0 bases, in that order; junction bases with no gene match: 6. Germline V CDR1 and CDR2: MNHEY, SVGAGI. CDR3 in amino acids: CASNIRGDSYEQYF. DNA for the CDR3: TGTGCCAGCAACATACGGGGGGACTCCTACGAGCAGTACTTC.

The chain carries TRBV3-1 (or the pseudogene TRBV3-2) and TRBJ2-1; TRBD1 might be the D (6 bases). Looked up from germline, CDR1 is LGHDT and CDR2 is YNNKEL (reference sequence). Between the trimmed V and J ends, which lost 2 bases and 0 bases, there was a span of 14 bases. CDR3 length: 17 amino acids. CDR3 sequence: CASSQRTGSSSYNEQFF. DNA of the CDR3: TGTGCCAGCAGCCAACGAACAGGGTCCAGCTCCTACAATGAGCAGTTCTTC.

There are many counts of this clone. J is TRBJ2-5 and V is TRBV5-1; D is possibly TRBD2 (6 bases). The CDR3 has 15 residues. V gave up 4 bases and J gave up 4 bases, with 17 bases separating them. The germline V gene encodes CDR1 SGHRS and CDR2 YFSETQ. The CDR3 DNA is TGCGCCAGCAGCCCCAGCCGGGGACTCACAGAGACCCAGTACTTC. It translates to CASSPSRGLTETQYF.

J is TRBJ1-5 and V is TRBV24-1, with 12 bases that match TRBD1. Trimming cost V 3 bases and J 7 bases; bases outside gene matches: 3. The CDR3 runs to 15 residues. CDR1 and CDR2 from the germline V gene are KGHDR and SFDVKD. CDR3 in amino acids: CATSDGDRGRQPQHF. CDR3 nucleotide sequence: TGTGCCACCAGTGATGGGGACAGGGGGCGGCAGCCCCAGCATTTT.

The chain is built from TRBV3-1 (or the pseudogene TRBV3-2) and TRBJ1-2, with 7 bases lining up with TRBD1. Germline CDR1 is LGHDT and CDR2 is YNNKEL (reference sequence). The V segment lost 3 bases and the J segment 8 bases; nucleotides outside the gene matches: 12. The CDR3 has 15 residues. CDR3 DNA: TGTGCCAGCAGCCACGTCCAAACCGACAGGGAGGGCTACACCTTC. Translated: CASSHVQTDREGYTF.

The V call is TRBV6-5, the J call TRBJ1-5; D is unresolved. The germline V and J ends were trimmed by 8 bases and 1 base, with 15 bases remaining between them. The CDR3 consists of 15 residues. CDR1 is MNHEY, CDR2 SVGAGI, per germline. CDR3 nucleotides: TGTGCCAGCGGTTGGACTGCCGCCAGCAATCAGCCCCAGCATTTT. Amino acid sequence: CASGWTAASNQPQHF.

This clone has a single count. The V gene is TRBV7-9, the J gene TRBJ2-2; 7 bases align to TRBD2. The CDR3 spans 14 residues. Looked up from germline, CDR1 is SEHNR and CDR2 is FQNEAQ (reference sequence). V lost 10 bases, J lost 2 bases, and 7 bases stayed unmatched. The CDR3 DNA reads as TGTGCCACGGGGGAGGGGCCTAACACCGGGGAGCTGTTTTTT. Translating gives CATGEGPNTGELFF.

The rearrangement uses TRBV27 and TRBJ2-7; the D gene is possibly TRBD1 (6 bases). This CDR3 spans 13 amino acids. Per the germline V gene, CDR1 is MNHEY and CDR2 is SMNVEV (reference sequence). Trimming left V 3 bases short and J 5 bases short, with 11 bases between. CDR3 sequence: CASSFRGPHEQYF. The CDR3 DNA follows: TGTGCCAGCAGTTTCAGGGGTCCACACGAGCAGTACTTC.

The rearrangement links TRBV2 to TRBJ2-6, with 7 bases lining up with TRBD1. Germline CDR1 SNHLY, CDR2 FYNNEI. The junction had 7 bases not matched to a gene; V was cut back by 4 bases and J by 1 base. The CDR3 sequence is 17 residues long. The CDR3 DNA is TGTGCCAGCAGTGTGGGGACAGCTACTTCTGGGGCCAACGTCCTGACTTTC. Translating gives CASSVGTATSGANVLTF.

The gene calls are TRBV4-1 and TRBJ2-1; 13 bases are shared with TRBD2. V shed 4 bases and J 7 bases; nucleotides not matched to a gene: 10. This CDR3 spans 17 amino acids. Germline V gene lookup returns CDR1 MGHRA and CDR2 YSYEKL. The CDR3 loop is CASSPTSGGAFFNEQFF. In DNA, the CDR3 is TGCGCCAGCAGCCCTACTAGCGGGGGGGCCTTTTTTAATGAGCAGTTCTTC.

This chain joins TRBV7-2 and TRBJ2-7; 8 nucleotides line up with TRBD2. The V segment lost 0 bases and the J segment 5 bases; nucleotides outside the gene matches: 9. Per germline, CDR1 SGHTA and CDR2 FQGNSA. This CDR3 contains 16 residues. This CDR3 is CASSLAPGGGLNEQYF. Here the CDR3 DNA reads TGTGCCAGCAGCTTAGCCCCGGGGGGGGGCCTAAACGAGCAGTACTTC. Based on the CDR3 plus reference TRBV7-2 and TRBJ2-7, the full variable domain is GAGVSQSPSNKVTEKGKDVELRCDPISGHTALYWYRQSLGQGLEFLIYFQGNSAPDKSGLPSDRFSAERTGGSVSTLTIQRTQQEDSAVYLCASSLAPGGGLNEQYFGPGTRLTVT.

In nucleotides, the CDR3 is TGTGCCAGTAGTCTACTTGGCCAAGAGACCCAGTACTTC. This sequence encodes CASSLLGQETQYF. The chain links TRBV19 to TRBJ2-5; D gene ambiguous. The germline V gene has CDR1 LNHDA and CDR2 SQIVND (reference sequence). The CDR3 has 13 amino acids. Trimming removed 5 bases from V and 1 base from J, with 8 bases in between.

The J gene is TRBJ1-2, the V gene TRBV6-5; perhaps TRBD1 as D (5 bases). This CDR3 is 15 amino acids long. V was pared by 2 bases and J by 3 bases, with 13 bases between. The germline gives CDR1 MNHEY, CDR2 SVGAGI. The CDR3 region is CASSYGGGGYYGYTF. As DNA, the CDR3 is TGTGCCAGCAGTTACGGCGGGGGGGGTTACTATGGCTACACCTTC.

This chain joins TRBV7-9 and TRBJ1-1; 7 bases fit TRBD1. CDR1 is SEHNR and CDR2 is FQNEAQ in the germline V gene (reference sequence). The CDR3 sequence is 15 residues long. With 5 bases clipped from V and 4 bases from J, the junction kept 10 bases outside the gene matches. CDR3 in DNA: TGTGCCAGCAGCCTCAGACAGGGTCGGAGCACTGAAGCTTTCTTT. Its protein is CASSLRQGRSTEAFF.

Comment on this clone: Different DNA sequences within this sample yield the same CDR3. The chain employs TRBV6-5 and TRBJ1-1, with D maybe TRBD1 (5 bases). The CDR3 runs 12 residues. Germline values: CDR1 MNHEY, CDR2 SVGAGI. Trimming left V 2 bases short and J 7 bases short, with 8 bases between. CDR3 loop: CASSYRGGEAFF. The CDR3 DNA reads as TGTGCCAGCAGTTACCGGGGGGGTGAAGCTTTCTTT.

The V call is TRBV4-1, the J call TRBJ1-5, with D possibly being TRBD1 (6 bases). Trimming left V 2 bases short and J 4 bases short, with 6 bases between. This CDR3 has 13 residues. Germline V gene data show CDR1 as MGHRA and CDR2 as YSYEKL. CDR3 DNA sequence: TGCGCCAGCAGCCAACAGGGGAATCAGCCCCAGCATTTT. Amino acid sequence: CASSQQGNQPQHF.

V and J are TRBV4-3 and TRBJ1-1, with D perhaps TRBD1 (5 bases). The CDR3 loop spans 16 amino acids. Trimming pared 0 bases from V and 7 bases from J, leaving 18 bases between. Germline CDR1 reads LGHNA; CDR2 reads YSLEER. The CDR3 loop reads CASSQDVGPDHDEAFF. Written as DNA, the CDR3 is TGCGCCAGCAGCCAAGATGTGGGGCCGGATCATGATGAAGCTTTCTTT.

The chain joins TRBV12-3 or TRBV12-4 to TRBJ1-1, with 8 bases aligning to TRBD1. Trimming took 1 base from V and 8 from J; bases not matched to a gene: 0. The CDR3 totals 12 residues. The CDR3 DNA is TGTGCCAGCAGTTTAGGGACAGGGGAAGCTTTCTTT. It specifies CASSLGTGEAFF.

The chain carries TRBV11-2 and TRBJ1-2; a possible D gene is TRBD1 (5 bases). The CDR3 is made up of 13 amino acids. V was shortened by 5 bases and J by 8 bases, with 15 bases between the two germline ends. The germline V gene has CDR1 SGHAT and CDR2 FQNNGV. The CDR3 sequence: CASSPAGPSGYTF. The CDR3 DNA is TGTGCCAGCAGCCCCGCGGGGCCGTCGGGCTACACCTTC.

V is TRBV28 and J is TRBJ1-1; D is uncertain. This CDR3 is built from 13 residues. Germline lookup yields CDR1 MDHEN and CDR2 SYDVKM. The V gene lost 5 bases and the J gene lost 1 base, with 8 bases spanning the gap. The CDR3 reads CASSKGGNTEAFF. Written as DNA, the CDR3 is TGTGCCAGCAGTAAGGGAGGGAACACTGAAGCTTTCTTT.

This clone was counted a single time. For the CDR3, the DNA is TGTGCCAGCAGCTACCTTCTAGCGGGGGGGCGGTACGAGCAGTACTTC. This encodes CASSYLLAGGRYEQYF. This chain uses TRBV5-6 with TRBJ2-7, with 12 bases matching TRBD2. J lost 4 bases, V lost 3 bases, and 8 bases had no gene match. In germline, CDR1 is SGHDT, CDR2 YYEEEE. The length of the CDR3 is 16 residues.

This chain links TRBV7-9 with TRBJ1-2; 9 bases are a match to TRBD1. The CDR3 covers 14 residues. J gave up 6 bases and V 5 bases, and 7 bases lay outside the gene matches. Germline V gives CDR1 SEHNR, CDR2 FQNEAQ (reference sequence). The CDR3 spells CASSPPGQGDGYTF. The CDR3 DNA is TGTGCCAGCAGCCCCCCGGGACAGGGCGATGGCTACACCTTC.

The chain carries TRBV18 and TRBJ2-3, with D perhaps TRBD2 (6 bases). Germline lookup yields CDR1 KGHSH and CDR2 LQKENI. This CDR3 has 14 residues. V was pared by 3 bases and J by 6 bases, with 13 bases between. CDR3 region: CASSPPGGSDTQYF. Written as DNA, the CDR3 is TGTGCCAGCTCACCCCCAGGAGGGTCGGATACGCAGTATTTT.

The V gene is TRBV4-1, the J gene TRBJ2-6, with 10 bases aligning to TRBD1. The CDR3 extends over 18 amino acids. V lost 2 bases, J lost 2 bases, and 6 bases stayed unmatched. The germline V gene encodes CDR1 MGHRA and CDR2 YSYEKL. This chain's CDR3 is CASSQQGTGVTGANVLTF. As DNA, the CDR3 is TGCGCCAGCAGCCAACAAGGGACAGGGGTTACTGGGGCCAACGTCCTGACTTTC.